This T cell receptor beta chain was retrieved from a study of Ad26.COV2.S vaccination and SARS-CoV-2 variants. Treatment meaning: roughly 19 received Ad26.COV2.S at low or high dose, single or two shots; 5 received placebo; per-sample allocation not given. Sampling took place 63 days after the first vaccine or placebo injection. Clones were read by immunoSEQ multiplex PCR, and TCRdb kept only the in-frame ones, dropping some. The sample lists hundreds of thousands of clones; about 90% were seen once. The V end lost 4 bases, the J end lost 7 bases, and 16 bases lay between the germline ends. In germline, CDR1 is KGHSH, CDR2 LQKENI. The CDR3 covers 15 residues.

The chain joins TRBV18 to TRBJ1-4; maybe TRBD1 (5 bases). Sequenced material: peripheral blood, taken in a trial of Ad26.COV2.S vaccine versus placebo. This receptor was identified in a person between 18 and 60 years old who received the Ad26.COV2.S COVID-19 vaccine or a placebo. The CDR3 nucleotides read TGTGCCAGCTCACGGAAAGGGGATTTGGGTGAAAAACTGTTTTTT. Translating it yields CASSRKGDLGEKLFF.